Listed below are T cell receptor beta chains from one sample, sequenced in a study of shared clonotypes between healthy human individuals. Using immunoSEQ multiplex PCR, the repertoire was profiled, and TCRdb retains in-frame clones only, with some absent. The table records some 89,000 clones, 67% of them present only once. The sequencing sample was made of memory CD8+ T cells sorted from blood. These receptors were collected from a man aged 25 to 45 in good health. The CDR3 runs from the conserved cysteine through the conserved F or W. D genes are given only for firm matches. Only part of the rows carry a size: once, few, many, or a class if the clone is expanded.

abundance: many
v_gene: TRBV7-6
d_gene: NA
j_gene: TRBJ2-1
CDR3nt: TGTGCCAGCAGCTTATTGGCTGGGTCGTACAATGAGCAGTTCTTC
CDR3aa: CASSLLAGSYNEQFF

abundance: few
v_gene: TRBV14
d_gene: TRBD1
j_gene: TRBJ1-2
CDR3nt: TGTGCCAGCAGCCATGAGGGACAGGGGACGGCTGGCTACACCTTC
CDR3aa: CASSHEGQGTAGYTF

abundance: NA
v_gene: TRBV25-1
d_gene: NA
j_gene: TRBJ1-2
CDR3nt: TGTGCCAGCAGTGCACCGGGACACACGGGCTACACCTTC
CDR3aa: CASSAPGHTGYTF

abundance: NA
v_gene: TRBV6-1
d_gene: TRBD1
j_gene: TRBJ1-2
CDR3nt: TGTGCCAGCAGCGCCGGGACAGGGCGAACTGGCTACACCTTC
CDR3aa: CASSAGTGRTGYTF

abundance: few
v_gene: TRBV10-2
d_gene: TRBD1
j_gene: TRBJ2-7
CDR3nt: TGCGCCAGCAGTGACCCCCGGGACAGGGACCCCTACGAGCAGTACTTC
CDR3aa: CASSDPRDRDPYEQYF

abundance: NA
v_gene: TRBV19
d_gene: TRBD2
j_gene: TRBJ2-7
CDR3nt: TGTGCCAGTAGTAGTAGCGGGGCCGCCTCCGAGCAGTACTTC
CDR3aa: CASSSSGAASEQYF

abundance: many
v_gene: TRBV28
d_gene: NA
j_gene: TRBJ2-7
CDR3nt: TGTGCCAGCAGTCCAGGGGAAGTGTACGAGCAGTACTTC
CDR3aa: CASSPGEVYEQYF

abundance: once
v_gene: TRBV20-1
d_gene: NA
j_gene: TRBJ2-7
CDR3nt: TGCAGTCGCTACAGGCACGAGCAGTACTTC
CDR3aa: CSRYRHEQYF

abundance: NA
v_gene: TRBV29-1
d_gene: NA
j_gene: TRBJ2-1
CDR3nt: TGCAGCGTTGAGCTCGGCCCTAGTTACAATGAGCAGTTCTTC
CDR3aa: CSVELGPSYNEQFF

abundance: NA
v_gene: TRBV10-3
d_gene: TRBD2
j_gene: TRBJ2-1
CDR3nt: TGTGCCATCAGGCGCGATGGACTAGCGGGATTGGGGGAGCAGTTCTTC
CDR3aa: CAIRRDGLAGLGEQFF

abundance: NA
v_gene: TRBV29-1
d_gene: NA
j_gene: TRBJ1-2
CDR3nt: TGCAGCGTTGGTGACAGCTTCGGGAGGAATGGCTACACCTTC
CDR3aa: CSVGDSFGRNGYTF

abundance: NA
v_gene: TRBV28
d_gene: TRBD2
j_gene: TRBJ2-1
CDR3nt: TGTGCCAGCAGCTCACTAGCGAGAAGCTACAATGAGCAGTTCTTC
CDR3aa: CASSSLARSYNEQFF

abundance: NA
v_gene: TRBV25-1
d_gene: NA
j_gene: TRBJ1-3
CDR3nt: TGTGCCAGCTCCCCGGGAGACACCATATATTTT
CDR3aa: CASSPGDTIYF

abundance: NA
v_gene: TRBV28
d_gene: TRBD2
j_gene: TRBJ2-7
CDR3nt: TGTGCCAGCAGTTCTCCCCGGACTAGGAGAACAGAAAAGCCCTACGAGCAGTACTTC
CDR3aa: CASSSPRTRRTEKPYEQYF

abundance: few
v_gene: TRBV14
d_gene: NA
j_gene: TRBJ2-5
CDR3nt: TGTGCCAGCAGCCGCGCCGGGGGTCGTCAGTACTTC
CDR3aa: CASSRAGGRQYF

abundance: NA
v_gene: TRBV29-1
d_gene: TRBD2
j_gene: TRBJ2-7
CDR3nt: TGCAGCGTAGGACTTCTGGGGGGGGTCGAGCAGTACTTC
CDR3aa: CSVGLLGGVEQYF

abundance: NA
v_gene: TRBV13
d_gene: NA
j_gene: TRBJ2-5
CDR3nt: TGTGCCAGCAGAAGCAGGGTTGGGGAGACCCAGTACTTC
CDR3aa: CASRSRVGETQYF

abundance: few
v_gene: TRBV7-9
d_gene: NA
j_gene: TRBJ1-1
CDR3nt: TGTGCCAGCAGCCAGACCGGGGACCCTGAAGCTTTCTTT
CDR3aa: CASSQTGDPEAFF

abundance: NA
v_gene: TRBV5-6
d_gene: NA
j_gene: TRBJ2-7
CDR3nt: TGTGCCAGCAGGAGGGACTCGGACGAGCAGTACTTC
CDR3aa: CASRRDSDEQYF

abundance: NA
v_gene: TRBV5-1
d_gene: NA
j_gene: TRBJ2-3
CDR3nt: TGCGCCAGCAGTCGATTTGGGCAGGGCATAGTAGATACGCAGTATTTT
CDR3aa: CASSRFGQGIVDTQYF

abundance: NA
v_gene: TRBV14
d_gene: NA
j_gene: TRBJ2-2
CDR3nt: TGTGCCAGCAGCCAAGAATACACCGGGGAGCTGTTTTTT
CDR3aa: CASSQEYTGELFF

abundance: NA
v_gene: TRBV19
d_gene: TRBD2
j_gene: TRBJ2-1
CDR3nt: TGTGCCAGTAGTATATTGACTAGCGGCTTATACAATGAGCAGTTCTTC
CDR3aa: CASSILTSGLYNEQFF

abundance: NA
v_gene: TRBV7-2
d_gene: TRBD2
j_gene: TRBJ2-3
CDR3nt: TGTGCCAGCAGCTTAACTAGCGGGCGCACAGATACGCAGTATTTT
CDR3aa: CASSLTSGRTDTQYF

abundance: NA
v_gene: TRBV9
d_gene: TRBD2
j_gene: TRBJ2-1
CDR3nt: TGTGCCAGCAGCGTTGGCGGGAGTACCTACAATGAGCAGTTCTTC
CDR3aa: CASSVGGSTYNEQFF

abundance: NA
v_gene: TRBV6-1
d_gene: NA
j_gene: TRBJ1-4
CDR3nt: TGTGCCAGCAAGGACGGGGCCACCCAAGAAAAACTGTTTTTT
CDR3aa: CASKDGATQEKLFF

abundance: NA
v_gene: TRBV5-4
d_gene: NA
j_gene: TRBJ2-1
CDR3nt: TGTGCCAGCATCGACGACATCCACAATGAGCAGTTCTTC
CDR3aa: CASIDDIHNEQFF

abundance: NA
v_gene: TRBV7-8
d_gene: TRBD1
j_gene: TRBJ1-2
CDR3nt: TGTGCCAGCACCGACAGGGTCGAGAACTATGGCTACACCTTC
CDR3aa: CASTDRVENYGYTF

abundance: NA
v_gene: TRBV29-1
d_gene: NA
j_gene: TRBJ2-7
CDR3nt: TGCAGCGGAGGGTCCGGTTACGAGCAGTACTTC
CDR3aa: CSGGSGYEQYF

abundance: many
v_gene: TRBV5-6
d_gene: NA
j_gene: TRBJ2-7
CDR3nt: TGTGCCAGCAGCTTGGTTGGGTTCTACGAGCAGTACTTC
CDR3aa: CASSLVGFYEQYF

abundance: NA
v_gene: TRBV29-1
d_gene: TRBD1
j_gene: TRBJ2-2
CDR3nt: TGCAGCGTTAGTCCGACAGGGGATCTAGGGGAGCTGTTTTTT
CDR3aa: CSVSPTGDLGELFF

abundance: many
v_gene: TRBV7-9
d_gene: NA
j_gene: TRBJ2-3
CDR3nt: TGTGCCAGCAGCTTAGTCAACGTGGGCACAGATACGCAGTATTTT
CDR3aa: CASSLVNVGTDTQYF

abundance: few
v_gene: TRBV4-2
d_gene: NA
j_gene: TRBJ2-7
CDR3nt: TGTGCCAGCAGCCAAGGCGGCCAATCCTACGAGCAGTACTTC
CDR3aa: CASSQGGQSYEQYF

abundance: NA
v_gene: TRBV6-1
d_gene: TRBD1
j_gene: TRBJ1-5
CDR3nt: TGTGCCAGCAGTGCTTCCGCCGGACAGGGTTATCAGCCCCAGCATTTT
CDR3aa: CASSASAGQGYQPQHF

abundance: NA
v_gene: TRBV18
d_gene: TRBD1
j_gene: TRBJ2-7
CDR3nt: TGTGCCAGCTCGCCCTCAGGGGGCCTCGTACTAGCCGCAACCTACGAGCAGTACTTC
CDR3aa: CASSPSGGLVLAATYEQYF

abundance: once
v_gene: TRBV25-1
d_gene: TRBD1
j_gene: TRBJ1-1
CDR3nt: TGTGCCAGCAGTGGACAGGGGGCGCAGAACACTGAAGCTTTCTTT
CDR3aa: CASSGQGAQNTEAFF

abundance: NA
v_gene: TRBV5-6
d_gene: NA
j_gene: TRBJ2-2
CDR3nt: TGTGCCAGCAGCTTCGGCAGACACACCGGGGAGCTGTTTTTT
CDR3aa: CASSFGRHTGELFF

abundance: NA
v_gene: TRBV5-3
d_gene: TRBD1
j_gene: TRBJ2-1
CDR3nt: TGTGCCAGAAGCCCGACAGGGACCATCTACAATGAGCAGTTCTTC
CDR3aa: CARSPTGTIYNEQFF

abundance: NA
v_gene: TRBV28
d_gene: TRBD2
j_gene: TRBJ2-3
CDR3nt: TGTGCCAGCAGCGGTTTCGAAGCCCGGGGGGGAGGGCCCTCAGATACGCAGTATTTT
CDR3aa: CASSGFEARGGGPSDTQYF

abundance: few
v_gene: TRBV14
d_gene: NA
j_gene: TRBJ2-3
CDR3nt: TGTGCCAGCAGCCCCCCGGGTAGCCCAGATACGCAGTATTTT
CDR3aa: CASSPPGSPDTQYF

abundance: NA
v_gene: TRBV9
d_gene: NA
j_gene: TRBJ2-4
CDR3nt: TGTGCCAGCTCTACCACGAGGGAACAAAACATTCAGTACTTC
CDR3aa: CASSTTREQNIQYF

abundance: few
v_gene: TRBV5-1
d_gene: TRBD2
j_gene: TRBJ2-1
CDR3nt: TGCGCCAGCAGCTTGGTGGTAGCGGGAGCCTACAATGAGCAGTTCTTC
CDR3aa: CASSLVVAGAYNEQFF

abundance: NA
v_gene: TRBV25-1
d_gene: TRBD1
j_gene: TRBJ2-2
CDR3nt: TGTGCCAGCAGTGCAGGGACAGGGAACACCGGGGAGCTGTTTTTT
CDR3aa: CASSAGTGNTGELFF

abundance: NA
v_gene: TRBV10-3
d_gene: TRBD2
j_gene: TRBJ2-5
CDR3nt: TGTGCCATCAGTGAGTCGGCGGGAGGATGGGAGACCCAGTACTTC
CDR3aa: CAISESAGGWETQYF

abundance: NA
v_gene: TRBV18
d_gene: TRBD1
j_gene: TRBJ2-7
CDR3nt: TGTGCCAGCTCACCTTACCCGGGACAGGGGGCCTACGAGCAGTACTTC
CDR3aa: CASSPYPGQGAYEQYF

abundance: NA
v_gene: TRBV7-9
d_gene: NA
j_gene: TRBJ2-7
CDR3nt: TGTGCCAGCAGCACGATTACAGGGATACACGAGCAGTACTTC
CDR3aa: CASSTITGIHEQYF

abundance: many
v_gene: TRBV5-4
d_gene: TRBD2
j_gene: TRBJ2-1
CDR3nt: TGTGCCAGCAGACCTTCACCTAGCGGGAGCGGGGATGAGCAGTTCTTC
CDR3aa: CASRPSPSGSGDEQFF

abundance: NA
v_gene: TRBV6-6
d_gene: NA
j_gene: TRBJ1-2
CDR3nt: TGTGCCAGCAGTTACTCGGCAGGGGATCGCTACACCTTC
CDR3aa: CASSYSAGDRYTF

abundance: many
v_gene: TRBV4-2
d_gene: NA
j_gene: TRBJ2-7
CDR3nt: TGTGCCAGCAGCCAAAGCCCCGACGGGGCGCACGAGCAGTACTTC
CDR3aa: CASSQSPDGAHEQYF

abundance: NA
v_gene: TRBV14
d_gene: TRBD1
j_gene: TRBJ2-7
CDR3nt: TGTGCCAGCAGCCAGACCGGGACAGCAACCTACGAGCAGTACTTC
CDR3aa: CASSQTGTATYEQYF

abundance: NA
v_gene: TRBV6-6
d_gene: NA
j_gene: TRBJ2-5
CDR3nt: TGTGCCAGCAGTTACACCAGGGGTCCAGAGACCCAGTACTTC
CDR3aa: CASSYTRGPETQYF

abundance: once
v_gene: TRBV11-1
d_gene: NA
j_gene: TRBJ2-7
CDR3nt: TGTGCCAGCAATAGTCAGATTGGGGACGAGCAGTACTTC
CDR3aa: CASNSQIGDEQYF

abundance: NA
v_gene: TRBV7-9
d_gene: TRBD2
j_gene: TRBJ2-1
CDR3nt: TGTGCCAGCAGGACGGGGGGCAATGAGCAGTTCTTC
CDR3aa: CASRTGGNEQFF

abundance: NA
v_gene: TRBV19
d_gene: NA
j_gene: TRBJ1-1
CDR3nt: TGTGCCAGTAGTCTGGGGGTTGGGAACACTGAAGCTTTCTTT
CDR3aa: CASSLGVGNTEAFF

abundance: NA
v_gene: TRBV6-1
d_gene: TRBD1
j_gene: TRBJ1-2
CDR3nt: TGTGCCAGCAGTGATGGGGACAGCTTCTATGGCTACACCTTC
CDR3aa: CASSDGDSFYGYTF